The source of this T cell receptor (beta chain) is a study of cytomegalovirus exposure and HLA in healthy donors. Study-level background: The same platform was used for the 100 to 150 validation repertoires and the approximately 670 first-cohort repertoires, a later analysis reported. Study-level results: In the approximately 130 validation repertoires, a later analysis found that first-cohort TCR clusters tended to co-occur. A list of around 160 TCR beta chains associated with cytomegalovirus was given. Many donors shared some public TCRs, even though most TCR sequences were rare.

Looked up from germline, CDR1 is SGHTA and CDR2 is FQGNSA. The CDR3 length is 14 residues. V was clipped by 5 bases and J by 4 bases; unmatched bases: 3. This clone came up once. Its antigen is unknown. Produced via immunoSEQ multiplex PCR; TCRdb's table is partial and in-frame only. The sample has 40,000 to 60,000 clones; around 94% are singletons. This chain uses TRBV7-2 with TRBJ1-2; 11 nucleotides line up with TRBD1. The TCR was taken from a woman younger than 30 in good health and CMV-seropositive. Specimen: PBMCs. The CDR3 nucleotides are TGTGCCAGCAGCGCCGGGACAGGGGGCTATGGCTACACCTTC. It translates to CASSAGTGGYGYTF.